Given below is one T cell receptor beta chain in context. Its matching antigen is unknown. Using immunoSEQ multiplex PCR, the repertoire was profiled, and TCRdb retains in-frame clones only, with some absent. The sample includes approximately 91,000 clones, roughly 83% seen only once; the top ten take roughly 4.8%. This sample is drawn from a study of cytotoxic CD8 clonotypes in ibrutinib-treated CLL. The overall study: The authors obtained response samples at a median of approximately 12 months of treatment, range 6 to 36. General study findings and limits: Sustained-remission and progressing patients' sampling times differed.

This CDR3 region has 11 residues. With 2 bases removed from V and 6 bases from J, the gap between germline ends came to 1 base. Germline V gives CDR1 MNHNY, CDR2 SVGAGI (reference sequence). Cryopreserved PBMCs were the source of around 2 micrograms of genomic DNA, which went to TCR beta libraries. This chain joins TRBV6-6 and TRBJ2-2; no clear D gene. The origin of this receptor is a human donor with chronic lymphocytic leukemia. The sequencing used PBMCs, collected after 12 months of ibrutinib treatment. The CDR3: CASSYAGELFF. DNA of the CDR3: TGTGCCAGCAGTTACGCCGGGGAGCTGTTTTTT.